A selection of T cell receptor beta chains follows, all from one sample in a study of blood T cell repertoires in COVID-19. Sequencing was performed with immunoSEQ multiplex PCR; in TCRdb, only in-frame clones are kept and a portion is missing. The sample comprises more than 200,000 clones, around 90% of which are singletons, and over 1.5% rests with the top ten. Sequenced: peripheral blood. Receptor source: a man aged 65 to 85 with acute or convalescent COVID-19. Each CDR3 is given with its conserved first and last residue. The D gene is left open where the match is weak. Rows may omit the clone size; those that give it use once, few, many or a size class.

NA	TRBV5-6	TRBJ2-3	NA	TGTGCCAGCAGCCGGTCTCCGGGGGCAGATACGCAGTATTTT	CASSRSPGADTQYF
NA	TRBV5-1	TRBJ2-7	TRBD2	TGCGCCAGCAGCTTGGTTCCTAGCGGGGCCCCCTACGAGCAGTACTTC	CASSLVPSGAPYEQYF
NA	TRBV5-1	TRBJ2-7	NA	TGCGCCAGCAGCTTGTCCGCAACGGGTCTTGCAGGGTGGAATTACGAGCAGTACTTC	CASSLSATGLAGWNYEQYF
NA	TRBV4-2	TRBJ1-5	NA	TGTGCCAGCAGCCTCGGACACATTAGCAATCAGCCCCAGCATTTT	CASSLGHISNQPQHF
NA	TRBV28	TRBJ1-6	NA	TGTGCCAGCAGTTTAGGCGGGGCTAGCTCCTATAATTCACCCCTCCACTTT	CASSLGGASSYNSPLHF
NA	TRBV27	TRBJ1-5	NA	TGTGCCAGCAGTTTATCGAGGAGGGATAGCAATCAGCCCCAGCATTTT	CASSLSRRDSNQPQHF
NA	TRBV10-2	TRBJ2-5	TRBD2	TGCGCCAGCAGTACTGTGGGAGGGCAAGAGACCCAGTACTTC	CASSTVGGQETQYF
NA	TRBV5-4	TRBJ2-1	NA	TGTGCCAGCAGCTTCGTACCGGGACATACTGCCAATGAGCAGTTCTTC	CASSFVPGHTANEQFF
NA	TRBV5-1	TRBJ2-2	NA	TGCGCCAGCAGCTCGTCGATGATAACAGGGACCGGGGAGCTGTTTTTT	CASSSSMITGTGELFF
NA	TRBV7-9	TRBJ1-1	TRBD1	TGTGCCAGCAGCTTAGCTGGGACAGGGGTGGGATGGACTGAAGCTTTCTTT	CASSLAGTGVGWTEAFF
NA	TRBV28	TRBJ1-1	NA	TGTGCCAGCAGCTCTCTAGCGGAGAACACTGAAGCTTTCTTT	CASSSLAENTEAFF
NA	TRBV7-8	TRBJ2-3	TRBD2	TGTGCCAGCAGCTTATCTCTAGCGGGGAGCACAGATACGCAGTATTTT	CASSLSLAGSTDTQYF
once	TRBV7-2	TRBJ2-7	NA	TGTGCCAGCAGCTCCCGCGGGGCCAGCTCCTACGAGCAGTACTTC	CASSSRGASSYEQYF
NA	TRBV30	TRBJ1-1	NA	TGTGCCTGGAGTAACACCCATGACACTGAAGCTTTCTTT	CAWSNTHDTEAFF
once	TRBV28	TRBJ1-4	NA	TGTGCCAGCAGTTTAATCGGCGGGGGGCAAAAACTGTTTTTT	CASSLIGGGQKLFF
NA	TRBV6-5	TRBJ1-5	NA	TGTGCCAGCAGCAGACAGGGCAATCAGCCCCAGCATTTT	CASSRQGNQPQHF
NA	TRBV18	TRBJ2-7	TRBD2	TGTGCCAGCTCACCACGGACTAGCCTCTCCTACGAGCAGTACTTC	CASSPRTSLSYEQYF
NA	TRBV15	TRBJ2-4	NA	TGTGCCACCAGCAGAGATGTCCTACAGAGAAACATTCAGTACTTC	CATSRDVLQRNIQYF
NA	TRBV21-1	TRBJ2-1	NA	TGTGCCAGCAGCAAAATGGAGCCGCCAAATGAGCAGTTCTTC	CASSKMEPPNEQFF
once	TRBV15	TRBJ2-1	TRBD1	TGTGCCACCGACGTAGGGGGCGTGAGCTCCTACAATGAGCAGTTCTTC	CATDVGGVSSYNEQFF
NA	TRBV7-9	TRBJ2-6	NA	TGTGCCAGCAGCTTAGTATCAGGACAGTCCTCTGGGGCCAACGTCCTGACTTTC	CASSLVSGQSSGANVLTF
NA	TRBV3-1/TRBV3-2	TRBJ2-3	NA	TGTGCCAGCAGCCAAGATCGGGGTCCGGCAGATACGCAGTATTTT	CASSQDRGPADTQYF
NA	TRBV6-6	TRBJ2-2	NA	TGTGCCACCGACGTAGGGGTCTCCGGGGAGCTGTTTTTT	CATDVGVSGELFF
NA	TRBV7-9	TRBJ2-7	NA	TGTGCCAGCAGAACCAGCGGGCGGCCTCTAGAGCAGTACTTC	CASRTSGRPLEQYF
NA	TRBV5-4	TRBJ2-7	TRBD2	TGTGCCAGCAGCAGTGAGACTAGCGGGAGAGGGTTCTCCTACGAGCAGTACTTC	CASSSETSGRGFSYEQYF
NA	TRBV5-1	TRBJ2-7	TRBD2	TGCGCCAGCAGCTTACCTACTAGCGGGGGGTCCTACGAGCAGTACTTC	CASSLPTSGGSYEQYF
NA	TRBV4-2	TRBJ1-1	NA	TGTGCCAGCAGCCAAGAGCAGATGAACACTGAAGCTTTCTTT	CASSQEQMNTEAFF
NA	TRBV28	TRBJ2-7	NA	TGTGCCAGCAGTTCAGGGGTCGGTTACGAGCAGTACTTC	CASSSGVGYEQYF
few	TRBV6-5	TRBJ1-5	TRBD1	TGTGCCAGCAGAAAAGACAGGGGTCGCAATCAGCCCCAGCATTTT	CASRKDRGRNQPQHF
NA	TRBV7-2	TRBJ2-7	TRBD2	TGTGCCAGCAGCTTCGGGGGGAGCGGGGCCTACGAGCAGTACTTC	CASSFGGSGAYEQYF
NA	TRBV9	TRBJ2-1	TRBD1	TGTGCCAGCAGCGTATCCGGGACAGGGGGATTGAGTGAGCAGTTCTTC	CASSVSGTGGLSEQFF
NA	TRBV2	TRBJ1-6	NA	TGTGCCAGCACCGAACAGGGTAGGAGGTCACCCCTCCACTTT	CASTEQGRRSPLHF
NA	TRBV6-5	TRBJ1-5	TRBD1	TGTGCCAGCAGCGCGGGACAGGCGTCAAATCAGCCCCAGCATTTT	CASSAGQASNQPQHF
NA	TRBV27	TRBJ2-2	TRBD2	TGTGCCAGCAGTTTATCAAAAGTAGGGTCTAGCGGGAGAAGGGCCGGGGAGCTGTTTTTT	CASSLSKVGSSGRRAGELFF